What follows are 29 T cell receptor beta chains derived from one specimen sequenced in a study of blood T cell repertoires in COVID-19 (dated by TCRdb to 2019 to 2021). Library preparation was by the immunoSEQ multiplex PCR assay. Here the immuneACCESS table is served through TCRdb, limited to in-frame sequences with V and J called. Missing clones are a known gap in these copies; in checked studies unresolved V genes cover under half, and the rest lacks a known reason. The sample data list 250,000 to 350,000 clones, and roughly nine tenths of these were observed just once. The top ten hold under 6.5% of the sample. Material for sequencing was PBMCs or T cells enriched from blood (not recorded which). These receptors all come from a woman under 40 who had recovered from COVID-19.

The rearrangement uses TRBV27 and TRBJ2-3, with D possibly being TRBD1 (6 bases). This CDR3 comprises 16 residues. The V gene lost 6 bases and the J gene lost 2 bases, with 18 bases spanning the gap. From germline, CDR1 is MNHEY and CDR2 SMNVEV (reference sequence). Here the CDR3 DNA reads TGTGCCAGCAGCCGGCTCTCCGGACAGTCCACAGATACGCAGTATTTT. Encoded protein: CASSRLSGQSTDTQYF.

The J gene is TRBJ1-2, the V gene TRBV7-8; D is undetermined. The germline V gene encodes CDR1 SGHVS and CDR2 FQNEAQ. The CDR3 length is 14 residues. Trimming took off 1 base at V and 2 bases at J, with 8 bases between the two ends. This CDR3 is CASSLVARNYGYTF. The CDR3, as DNA: TGTGCCAGCAGCTTAGTGGCCAGAAACTATGGCTACACCTTC.

This clone was seen a few times. In DNA form, the CDR3 reads TGCGCCAGCAGCCCCCAGGGACACTCCTCCGTTGGCTACACCTTC. This translates into CASSPQGHSSVGYTF. This rearrangement joins TRBV4-1 to TRBJ1-2, with TRBD1 as a possible D gene (6 bases). Germline CDR1 MGHRA, CDR2 YSYEKL. Trimming took off 4 bases at V and 7 bases at J, with 19 bases between the two ends. The CDR3 extends over 15 amino acids.

This sequence joins TRBV10-3 and TRBJ2-7, with D possibly matching TRBD1 (5 bases). Deletions cut 2 bases from V and 2 bases from J, with 13 bases between. The CDR3 extends over 15 amino acids. Per germline, CDR1 ENHRY and CDR2 SYGVKD. CDR3 sequence (DNA): TGTGCCATCAGTGAGCGGACACCCGCCACCTACGAGCAGTACTTC. It yields the protein CAISERTPATYEQYF.

The chain recombines TRBV30 with TRBJ2-2; tentative D call: TRBD2 (6 bases). Germline loops: CDR1 GTSNPN, CDR2 SVGIG (reference sequence). The CDR3 has 13 residues. V shed 3 bases and J shed 1 base, with 6 bases lying between them. The CDR3 loop is CAWRRENTGELFF. CDR3 nucleotides: TGTGCCTGGAGGCGGGAGAACACCGGGGAGCTGTTTTTT.

The chain links TRBV6-1 to TRBJ1-2, with a possible D match to TRBD1 (5 bases). Germline-derived CDR1 and CDR2 are MNHNS and SASEGT. This CDR3 contains 16 residues. Trimming took 0 bases from V and 4 from J, leaving 15 bases between them. DNA of the CDR3: TGTGCCAGCAGTGAAGCGATAACAGGAGTGGGCTATGGCTACACCTTC. This sequence encodes CASSEAITGVGYGYTF.

The V and J genes are TRBV9 and TRBJ2-7; unclear D gene. Germline V gene lookup returns CDR1 SGDLS and CDR2 YYNGEE. V was cut by 4 bases and J by 4 bases, with 6 bases left in between. CDR3 length: 11 residues. This CDR3 reads CASSPGYEQYF. CDR3 coding DNA: TGTGCCAGCAGCCCCGGGTACGAGCAGTACTTC. Full variable domain (missing parts from reference TRBV9 and TRBJ2-7): DSGVTQTPKHLITATGQRVTLRCSPRSGDLSVYWYQQSLDQGLQFLIQYYNGEERAKGNILERFSAQQFPDLHSELNLSSLELGDSALYFCASSPGYEQYFGPGTRLTVT.

The chain recombines TRBV20-1 with TRBJ1-5; the D gene is possibly TRBD1 (6 bases). Trimming pared 3 bases from V and 4 bases from J, leaving 10 bases between. This CDR3 has 13 residues. Germline values: CDR1 DFQATT, CDR2 SNEGSKA (reference sequence). The CDR3, as DNA: TGCAGTGCTAGTGAGGGGGGGAATCAGCCCCAGCATTTT. It encodes CSASEGGNQPQHF.

The chain links TRBV6-5 to TRBJ2-7; D might be TRBD2 (5 bases). Germline V gene lookup returns CDR1 MNHEY and CDR2 SVGAGI. Between the trimmed V and J ends, which lost 10 bases and 0 bases, there was a span of 16 bases. The CDR3 spans 14 residues. CDR3 sequence (DNA): TGTGCCATTTGGCCCGGACTGCCCTCCTACGAGCAGTACTTC. Translation gives CAIWPGLPSYEQYF.

The J gene is TRBJ1-5, the V gene TRBV6-2 or TRBV6-3, with unresolved D. Trimming pared 2 bases from V and 9 bases from J, leaving 8 bases between. Germline V lookup: CDR1 MNHEY, CDR2 SVGEGT. The CDR3 contains 12 residues. CDR3 coding DNA: TGTGCCAGCAGTTACACCACCGGGCCCCAGCATTTT. Translation gives CASSYTTGPQHF.

The V and J genes are TRBV13 and TRBJ2-4; a weak D match, TRBD2 (7 bases). Trimming took off 0 bases at V and 0 bases at J, with 12 bases between the two ends. This CDR3 has 17 amino acids. Germline loops: CDR1 PRHDT, CDR2 FYEKMQ (reference sequence). The CDR3 DNA follows: TGTGCCAGCAGCTTAGGAGGCGGGGGCGGAGCCAAAAACATTCAGTACTTC. Protein product: CASSLGGGGGAKNIQYF.

V usage is TRBV6-2 or TRBV6-3 and J usage is TRBJ1-1; 10 positions agree with TRBD1. Germline-derived CDR1 and CDR2 are MNHEY and SVGEGT. CDR3 length: 15 residues. With 2 bases clipped from V and 3 bases from J, the junction kept 3 bases outside the gene matches. The CDR3 coding sequence is TGTGCCAGCAGTTACACCGGGACAGGGGACACTGAAGCTTTCTTT. It codes for CASSYTGTGDTEAFF.

The genes are TRBV7-6 and TRBJ2-5; maybe TRBD2 (7 bases). CDR1 SGHVS and CDR2 FNYEAQ come from the germline V gene. This CDR3 comprises 16 residues. V lost 5 bases to trimming and J lost 3 bases, with 19 bases between them. CDR3: CASSRPKQGGEETQYF. The CDR3, as DNA: TGTGCCAGCAGCCGACCAAAACAGGGAGGGGAAGAGACCCAGTACTTC.

This clone was detected only once. The V gene is TRBV7-9, the J gene TRBJ2-1; weak D call: TRBD1 (6 bases). Germline CDR1 and CDR2: SEHNR and FQNEAQ (reference sequence). This CDR3 has 12 amino acids. Trimming left V 2 bases short and J 7 bases short, with 6 bases between. Written as DNA, the CDR3 is TGTGCCAGCAGCTTAACAGGGAATGAGCAGTTCTTC. Encoded protein: CASSLTGNEQFF.

The chain carries TRBV7-2 and TRBJ2-1; D may be TRBD1 (5 bases). The CDR3 is made up of 16 amino acids. The germline CDR1 and CDR2 sequences are SGHTA and FQGNSA. V was trimmed by 5 bases and J by 9 bases, leaving 23 bases between them. The CDR3 nucleotides are TGTGCCAGCAGCCCAGGCTCGGCCCCCGTTAGGGGTGAGCAGTTCTTC. Protein: CASSPGSAPVRGEQFF.

The rearrangement uses TRBV6-5 and TRBJ1-6; 10 bases agree with TRBD1. The CDR3 has 15 residues. J gave up 13 bases and V 4 bases, and 10 bases lay outside the gene matches. Germline CDR1 is MNHEY and CDR2 is SVGAGI. The CDR3 protein is CASSSAGTGVAPLHF. The CDR3 DNA reads TGTGCCAGCAGTTCCGCCGGGACAGGGGTAGCGCCCCTCCACTTT.

The J gene is TRBJ1-1, the V gene TRBV30; 7 positions match TRBD1. Unmatched junction bases numbered 10, after V lost 2 bases and J lost 10 bases. CDR3 length: 13 amino acids. Germline-derived CDR1 and CDR2 are GTSNPN and SVGIG (reference sequence). The CDR3 DNA reads TGTGCCTGGAGTCTTGGACAGGCCTCGGGAGCTTTCTTT. Its translation: CAWSLGQASGAFF.

The CDR3 DNA follows: TGCGCCAGCAGCCAAGAGGAGGAGTACAATGAGCAGTTCTTC. Residues: CASSQEEEYNEQFF. The gene calls are TRBV4-3 and TRBJ2-1; tentatively, D is TRBD2 (5 bases). Germline V lookup: CDR1 LGHNA, CDR2 YSLEER. CDR3 length: 14 residues. The V and J ends lost 0 bases and 4 bases respectively, with 7 bases between them.

The rearrangement links TRBV6-1 to TRBJ1-5; no firm D call. Between the trimmed V and J ends, which lost 0 bases and 0 bases, there was a span of 9 bases. Germline CDR1 reads MNHNS; CDR2 reads SASEGT. The length of the CDR3 is 16 residues. CDR3 in DNA: TGTGCCAGCAGTGAAGCGTCTCTTTATAGCAATCAGCCCCAGCATTTT. Its protein product is CASSEASLYSNQPQHF.

This rearrangement joins TRBV5-1 to TRBJ1-6; 8 bases are a match to TRBD1. Germline V lookup: CDR1 SGHRS, CDR2 YFSETQ. V lost 0 bases to trimming and J lost 10 bases; unmatched junction nucleotides: 6. The CDR3 covers 15 residues. CDR3 bases: TGCGCCAGCAGCTTGGCGGGGACAGGACGATCACCCCTCCACTTT. Translating gives CASSLAGTGRSPLHF.

The chain uses TRBV27 and TRBJ1-5; 7 bases are shared with TRBD1. The CDR3 consists of 15 residues. CDR1 is MNHEY, CDR2 SMNVEV, per germline (reference sequence). The junction had 4 bases not matched to a gene; V was cut back by 2 bases and J by 3 bases. The chain's CDR3 is CASSLEGALNQPQHF. The CDR3 bases are TGTGCCAGCAGTTTAGAGGGGGCCCTCAATCAGCCCCAGCATTTT.

The J gene is TRBJ1-1, the V gene TRBV18; weak D call: TRBD1 (5 bases). Germline values: CDR1 KGHSH, CDR2 LQKENI. The V and J ends lost 2 bases and 6 bases respectively, with 19 bases between them. CDR3 size: 16 residues. The CDR3 DNA is TGTGCCAGCTCACCAATGGTAGGGCTGGCGGGACCTGAAGCTTTCTTT. Its translation is CASSPMVGLAGPEAFF. The full variable domain, its missing parts supplied by reference TRBV18 and TRBJ1-1, is NAGVMQNPRHLVRRRGQEARLRCSPMKGHSHVYWYRQLPEEGLKFMVYLQKENIIDESGMPKERFSAEFPKEGPSILRIQQVVRGDSAAYFCASSPMVGLAGPEAFFGQGTRLTVV.

V usage is TRBV29-1 and J usage is TRBJ2-3, with 8 bases identical to TRBD2. This CDR3 is 14 amino acids long. The V and J ends lost 7 bases and 6 bases, in that order; junction bases with no gene match: 12. CDR1 is SQVTM and CDR2 is ANQGSEA in the germline V gene. For the CDR3, the DNA is TGCAGCGGCCGAGGGACTAGTCATGGGGATACGCAGTATTTT. Protein sequence: CSGRGTSHGDTQYF.

The chain employs TRBV11-2 and TRBJ2-7, with 15 bases identical to TRBD2. There are 18 residues in the CDR3. Germline lookup yields CDR1 SGHAT and CDR2 FQNNGV. Trimming removed 5 bases from V and 0 bases from J; junction bases left unmatched: 8. DNA for the CDR3: TGTGCCAGCAGCCCTCGGACTAGCGGGGGGGTCAACTCCTACGAGCAGTACTTC. Its protein is CASSPRTSGGVNSYEQYF.

CDR3 in amino acids: CASSSGGFHYTF. Here the CDR3 DNA reads TGCGCCAGCAGTTCGGGCGGGTTTCACTACACCTTC. The gene calls are TRBV5-1 and TRBJ1-2; D ambiguous. CDR3 length: 12 residues. Germline CDR1 is SGHRS and CDR2 is YFSETQ. Trimming removed 5 bases from V and 10 bases from J, with 15 bases in between.

CDR3 nucleotides: TGTGCCAGCAGTTTCCAAGGGCCACAGGGGATAAACACTGAAGCTTTCTTT. This sequence encodes CASSFQGPQGINTEAFF. The rearrangement links TRBV27 to TRBJ1-1; TRBD1 aligns across 7 bases. This CDR3 is built from 17 residues. V lost 3 bases to trimming and J lost 2 bases; unmatched junction nucleotides: 12. Germline CDR1 reads MNHEY; CDR2 reads SMNVEV (reference sequence).

The chain employs TRBV7-6 and TRBJ2-1; 8 bases align to TRBD1. This CDR3 spans 15 amino acids. Germline values: CDR1 SGHVS, CDR2 FNYEAQ. Trimming removed 4 bases from V and 4 bases from J; junction bases left unmatched: 6. The CDR3, as DNA: TGTGCCAGCAGCTCACCCGGGACAGGATACAATGAGCAGTTCTTC. Its translation is CASSSPGTGYNEQFF.

This clone has only one observation. The chain joins TRBV9 to TRBJ1-1; TRBD1 is a possible D gene (5 bases). The germline CDR1 and CDR2 sequences are SGDLS and YYNGEE. The CDR3 has 18 amino acids. Between the trimmed V and J ends, which lost 3 bases and 4 bases, there was a span of 25 bases. CDR3 nucleotide sequence: TGTGCCAGCAGCGACGAGAGGGGACTCGGAAACGGGGGCACTGAAGCTTTCTTT. Its protein product is CASSDERGLGNGGTEAFF.

The genes are TRBV27 and TRBJ2-6; D is undetermined. Between the trimmed V and J ends, which lost 7 bases and 4 bases, there was a span of 14 bases. Germline assignment: CDR1 MNHEY and CDR2 SMNVEV (reference sequence). The CDR3 runs 15 residues. CDR3 protein: CASMELSAGANVLTF. DNA for the CDR3: TGTGCCAGCATGGAGCTGTCCGCCGGGGCCAACGTCCTGACTTTC.